The T cell receptor (beta chain) under discussion was sequenced for a study of shared clonotypes between healthy human individuals. Whole-study results and caveats: Naive subsets tended to show greater estimated richness than memory subsets.

In the original analysis: Filtering of immunoSEQ junctional sequences could not match full-length read filtering. Profiling relied on immunoSEQ multiplex PCR, and the TCRdb table lists in-frame clones only, not all of them. Clonal size and the V and J genes are those of that table, whereas D and trimming came from the DNA. The sample records about 700,000 clones, under 95% being singletons. This CDR3 comprises 17 residues. V trimming: 5 bases; J trimming: 2 bases; junction bases outside the gene matches: 8. The V gene's germline CDR1 is MRHNA and CDR2 SNTAGT. Naive CD8 isolation took CD45RO-negative cells positively selected for CCR7 and excluded terminally differentiated effector memory CD45RA+ cells. Of note for this clone: The antigen is undetermined.

The sequencing sample was made of naive CD8+ T cells sorted from blood. The chain combines TRBV6-4 with TRBJ2-7; 14 nucleotides line up with TRBD2. The clonotype was recovered from a man under 40 in good health. As DNA, the CDR3 is TGTGCCAGCAGTATTCCGGGACTAGCGGGAGAGGCCTACGAGCAGTACTTC. The encoded protein is CASSIPGLAGEAYEQYF.